The 14 T cell receptor beta chains below all came from one sample that was sequenced in a study of tumor-infiltrating lymphocytes in localized non-small cell lung cancer. The method was immunoSEQ multiplex PCR; TCRdb's version includes in-frame clones alone and lacks a portion of them. This table holds 10,000 to 13,000 clones, 65% to 90% found once. Sequenced sample: uninvolved lung tissue not adjacent to the tumor. The receptors stem from a human donor with non-small cell lung cancer.

CDR3 residues: CASRGNSYGYTF. Written as DNA, the CDR3 is TGTGCCAGCAGGGGTAACAGCTATGGCTACACCTTC. The chain links TRBV7-9 to TRBJ1-2; D gene unclear. CDR3 length: 12 residues. V was pared by 6 bases and J by 4 bases, with 9 bases between. Germline V gene sequence: CDR1 SEHNR, CDR2 FQNEAQ (reference sequence).

This rearrangement joins TRBV2 to TRBJ2-3, with 7 bases fitting TRBD2. V gave up 7 bases and J gave up 5 bases; unmatched junction bases: 12. The CDR3 runs 15 residues. The germline gives CDR1 SNHLY, CDR2 FYNNEI. CDR3 in amino acids: CASTRGGTTQDTQYF. The CDR3 DNA reads as TGTGCCAGCACCCGGGGCGGGACTACGCAAGATACGCAGTATTTT.

J is TRBJ1-6 and V is TRBV30; TRBD1 matches at 8 bases. From germline, CDR1 is GTSNPN and CDR2 SVGIG (reference sequence). Trimming removed 5 bases from V and 13 bases from J; junction bases left unmatched: 4. This CDR3 contains 11 residues. In nucleotides, the CDR3 is TGTGCCTGGGGGACAGGTTCGCCCCTCCACTTT. This sequence encodes CAWGTGSPLHF. The whole variable domain, filled in from reference TRBV30 and TRBJ1-6, reads SQTIHQWPATLVQPVGSPLSLECTVEGTSNPNLYWYRQAAGRGLQLLFYSVGIGQISSEVPQNLSASRPQDRQFILSSKKLLLSDSGFYLCAWGTGSPLHFGNGTRLTVT.

This sequence joins TRBV28 and TRBJ2-7, with a weak D call TRBD2 (6 bases). This CDR3 comprises 16 residues. The germline V gene has CDR1 MDHEN and CDR2 SYDVKM. V was pared by 2 bases and J by 4 bases, with 18 bases between. CDR3 DNA sequence: TGTGCCAGCAGTTTAGGGGACCTCATCCGGGGGTACGAGCAGTACTTC. Its protein product is CASSLGDLIRGYEQYF.

The chain carries TRBV18 and TRBJ1-1; the match to TRBD1 covers 9 bases. The CDR3 spans 11 residues. Germline values: CDR1 KGHSH, CDR2 LQKENI. V gave up 3 bases and J gave up 10 bases; unmatched junction bases: 0. The CDR3 DNA follows: TGTGCCAGCTCACCGGACAGGGGAGCTTTCTTT. This gives the protein CASSPDRGAFF.

In nucleotides, the CDR3 is TGTGCCAGCAGCTCAGAGGGGAATTCCTACGAGCAGTACTTC. Protein sequence: CASSSEGNSYEQYF. This chain links TRBV11-2 with TRBJ2-7; D assignment may be TRBD1 or TRBD2 (5 bases each). Germline V CDR1 and CDR2: SGHAT, FQNNGV. This CDR3 contains 14 residues. V lost 4 bases and J lost 1, with 11 bases in between.

The CDR3 here is CASSPGRLSYNEQFF. The CDR3 DNA reads as TGTGCCAGCAGCCCGGGACGGCTCTCCTACAATGAGCAGTTCTTC. The chain recombines TRBV5-6 with TRBJ2-1; D tentatively fits TRBD1 or TRBD2 (5 bases each). Germline CDR1 is SGHDT and CDR2 is YYEEEE. The CDR3 length is 15 residues. V was trimmed by 4 bases and J by 0 bases, leaving 11 bases between them.

The J gene is TRBJ2-1, the V gene TRBV7-9, with 7 positions matching TRBD1. Trimming cost V 5 bases and J 7 bases; bases outside gene matches: 11. CDR3 length: 15 residues. Germline V gives CDR1 SEHNR, CDR2 FQNEAQ (reference sequence). The CDR3 here is CASSPALDRLNEQFF. In DNA form, the CDR3 reads TGTGCCAGCAGCCCCGCCCTGGACAGGCTAAATGAGCAGTTCTTC.

The CDR3 is CASSWRNNQPQHF. CDR3 DNA: TGTGCCAGCAGTTGGAGAAACAATCAGCCCCAGCATTTT. The chain links TRBV6-5 to TRBJ1-5; the D is unclear. The V and J ends lost 4 bases and 3 bases respectively, with 7 bases between them. Looked up from germline, CDR1 is MNHEY and CDR2 is SVGAGI. The CDR3 runs to 13 residues.

In this sample, this clone turned up once. The V gene is TRBV10-1, the J gene TRBJ2-3; tentatively, D is TRBD2 (5 bases). The V gene's germline CDR1 is WNHNN and CDR2 SYGVQD (reference sequence). V was clipped by 8 bases and J by 7 bases, with 16 bases between them. The length of the CDR3 is 13 residues. The CDR3 DNA sequence: TGCGCCAGCTCCGAGTACCGGGGAAATACGCAGTATTTT. This codes for CASSEYRGNTQYF.

The genes are TRBV19 and TRBJ2-2; D not resolved. Trimming shortened V by 9 bases and J by 6 bases, and 11 bases separated the two germline ends. This CDR3 is built from 12 residues. Germline V gene data show CDR1 as LNHDA and CDR2 as SQIVND (reference sequence). The CDR3 spells CASKPQAGELFF. The CDR3 DNA is TGTGCCAGCAAACCTCAAGCCGGGGAGCTGTTTTTT.

V usage is TRBV11-2 and J usage is TRBJ1-2; D possibly corresponds to TRBD1 (6 bases). Germline values: CDR1 SGHAT, CDR2 FQNNGV. V lost 5 bases to trimming and J lost 7 bases, with 14 bases between them. This CDR3 spans 13 amino acids. CDR3 bases: TGTGCCAGCAGCCAGGACAGAAAAATTGGCTACACCTTC. The encoded protein is CASSQDRKIGYTF.

The chain links TRBV19 to TRBJ1-1; possibly TRBD1 for D (5 bases). With 2 bases removed from V and 6 bases from J, the gap between germline ends came to 10 bases. The CDR3 spans 13 residues. CDR1 is LNHDA and CDR2 is SQIVND in the germline V gene (reference sequence). CDR3 in DNA: TGTGCCAGTAGTATACTGGGGGACGCTGAAGCTTTCTTT. Translation gives CASSILGDAEAFF.

In its sample, this clone was seen a few times. The chain has TRBV7-6 and TRBJ1-1, with 8 bases aligning to TRBD1. Germline V gene sequence: CDR1 SGHVS, CDR2 FNYEAQ. The CDR3 length is 14 residues. V shed 5 bases, J shed 2 bases, and the junction held 4 bases outside the gene matches. The CDR3 DNA reads TGTGCCAGCAGCGGGACAGGAGTTAACACTGAAGCTTTCTTT. It yields the protein CASSGTGVNTEAFF.